The following is a T cell receptor (beta chain) sequence with its context. The specificity of this receptor is unknown. Base qualities were left out, and no much larger clone turns up one base away. Including the terminal cysteine and phenylalanine, the CDR3 comprises 16 residues. The retained sequence is limited to the CDR3, 48 bases, with the frame set at the first base. At the junction V is shortened by 2 bases and J by 1 base, with 12 bases in between. CDR1 and CDR2 were assigned from the germline V gene (reference sequence) as LGHDT and YNNKEL. This entry comes from a study of spatial heterogeneity in lung cancer (dated by TCRdb to the late 2010s). With regard to the full study: Beta-chain transcripts were consistently detected in greater numbers than alpha-chain transcripts, which likely reflected higher beta-chain transcript abundance. TCR transcript counts in tumor regions correlated strongly with a T cell transcriptional module score from matched bulk RNA-seq. In the raw uncorrected reads, each unique combination of TCR and UMI appeared more than ten times on average. In non-small cell lung cancer, the study made a quantitative comparison of TCR alpha and beta repertoires among multiple tumor regions, matched nontumor lung and blood. Nonsynonymous mutation counts, determined by whole-exome sequencing of tumor tissue, were related to features of the TCR repertoire. At surgery, around 200 tumor regions, around 68 matched nontumor lung samples and 56 PBMC samples were TCR-sequenced for both alpha and beta chains. What the work shows at the level of the full study, not this receptor alone: The number of expanded intratumoral alpha and beta TCRs correlated with the tumor nonsynonymous mutation count. Confirming at a functional level the hypothesis that regional TCRs recognize regional mutations was considered to require additional single-cell paired TCR alpha and beta sequencing. The count of ubiquitous expanded TCRs correlated with the count of ubiquitous nonsynonymous mutations, and the count of regional expanded TCRs correlated with the count of regional nonsynonymous mutations. TCR-seq coverage of tumor T cells was estimated at only roughly 7.7% for alpha chains and about 13% for beta chains.

What the time point label conveys for this sample: sample taken at primary tumor resection. Samples were obtained from 70 to 85 patients with early-stage, untreated non-small cell lung cancer from the lung TRACERx cohort. Without any cell sorting, TCR sequencing was performed on whole RNA extracted either from tumor and nontumor lung tissue or from cryopreserved PBMC samples. A patient was chosen for TCR sequencing only when enough RNA was available from at least two tumor regions. A lung pathologist reviewed the tumor and adjacent nontumor lung specimens before the specimens were selected. Libraries were made using 5' RACE. TCRdb names NextSeq 500 as the instrument used. To allow correction of PCR and sequencing errors, the TCR library protocol tagged every TCR cDNA molecule with a unique molecular identifier. Per the authors' processing: Decombinator tools were used for TCR identification, UMI-based error correction and CDR3 extraction. Expanded TCRs were defined as those above a frequency of 2 per 1,000, corresponding to the top 1% of the tumor frequency distribution. Expanded tumor TCRs were classed as regional if statistically deemed absent (corrected P<0.05) from at least one tumor region, otherwise ubiquitous. Renyi diversity was calculated using the R vegan package after each repertoire was subsampled 100 times to 5,000 TCRs. CDR3 similarity networks were built from amino acid triplet string-kernel similarity, connecting CDR3s with pairwise similarity above 0.82. TCRdb redid the processing of the public reads, applying fastp at Q25 and MiXCR, and retained in-frame beta chains. Every entry covers one CDR3 protein and lists the most common genes and DNA from its rows. For this entry, the V and J calls and clone size follow TCRdb and not the study's own pipeline. Recorded for this sample are around 15,000 distinct CDR3 sequences; 6.5% to 7% of them occurred a single time. Together, the top ten hold around 20% of the sample.

The chain couples TRBV3-1 to TRBJ1-3; the best D guess is TRBD1, with 6 bases matching. This sequence was found in a female donor with early-stage non-small cell lung cancer. The input for sequencing was lung tumor tissue, taken at surgery. The DNA reads TGTGCCAGCAGCCAAATACAGGGTGTTTCTGGAAACACCATATATTTT. The translation is CASSQIQGVSGNTIYF.